Sequencing of this T cell receptor (beta chain) was carried out in a study of T cells in Graves' hyperthyroidism and ophthalmopathy. General study findings and limits: Model-based prediction identified ophthalmopathy a median around 6.7 months prior to its onset.

This clonotype was observed many times. Antigen: not known. The V gene's germline CDR1 is ENHRY and CDR2 SYGVKD. This CDR3 has 15 amino acids. V was shortened by 4 bases and J by 2 bases, with 13 bases between the two germline ends. The CDR3 regions of TCR beta were amplified from RNA transcripts. First-round RT-PCR targeting the TCR CDR3 was performed with the HTBI primer set. TCRdb passed the multiplex PCR reads through MiXCR, listing each CDR3 protein once. The data show about 320,000 distinct CDR3 sequences, with roughly 15% seen just once and around 34% held by the top ten. This TCR derives from a man aged 25 to 40 with Graves' hyperthyroidism. The chain joins TRBV10-3 to TRBJ2-3; no clear D. The sequenced material came from blood. CDR3 DNA sequence: TGTGCCATCAGTGCGTGGGCAGGAGCCACAGATACGCAGTATTTT. Translation: CAISAWAGATDTQYF.